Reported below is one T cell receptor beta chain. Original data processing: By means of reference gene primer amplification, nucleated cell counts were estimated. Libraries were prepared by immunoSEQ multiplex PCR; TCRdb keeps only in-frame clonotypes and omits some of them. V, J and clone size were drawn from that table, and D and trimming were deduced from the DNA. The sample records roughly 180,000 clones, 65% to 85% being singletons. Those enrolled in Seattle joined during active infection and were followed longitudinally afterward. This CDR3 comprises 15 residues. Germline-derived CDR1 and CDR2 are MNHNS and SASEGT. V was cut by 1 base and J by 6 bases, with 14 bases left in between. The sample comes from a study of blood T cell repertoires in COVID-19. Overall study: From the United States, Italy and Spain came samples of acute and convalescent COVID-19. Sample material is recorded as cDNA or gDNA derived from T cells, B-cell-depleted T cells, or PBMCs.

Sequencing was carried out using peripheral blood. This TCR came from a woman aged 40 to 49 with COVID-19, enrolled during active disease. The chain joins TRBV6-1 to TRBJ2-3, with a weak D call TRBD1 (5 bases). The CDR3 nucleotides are TGTGCCAGCAGTGAAGGGATTTACAGGTCGGATACGCAGTATTTT. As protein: CASSEGIYRSDTQYF.